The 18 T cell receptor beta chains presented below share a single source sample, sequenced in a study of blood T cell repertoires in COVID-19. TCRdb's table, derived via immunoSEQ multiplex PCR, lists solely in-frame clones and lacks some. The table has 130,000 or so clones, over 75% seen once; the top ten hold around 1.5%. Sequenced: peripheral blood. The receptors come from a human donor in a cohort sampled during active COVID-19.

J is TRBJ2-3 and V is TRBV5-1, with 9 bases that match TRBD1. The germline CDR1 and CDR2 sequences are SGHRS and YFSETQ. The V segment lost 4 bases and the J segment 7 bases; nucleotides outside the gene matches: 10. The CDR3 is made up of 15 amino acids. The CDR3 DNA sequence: TGCGCCAGCAGCAACACCGGGACAGGGCTTCATACGCAGTATTTT. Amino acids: CASSNTGTGLHTQYF.

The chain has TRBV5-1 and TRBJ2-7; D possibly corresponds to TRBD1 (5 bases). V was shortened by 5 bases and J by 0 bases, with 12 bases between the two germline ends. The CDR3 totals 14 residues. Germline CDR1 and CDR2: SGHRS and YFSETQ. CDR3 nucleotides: TGCGCCAGCAGGGTACAGGTCAACTCCTACGAGCAGTACTTC. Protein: CASRVQVNSYEQYF.

CDR3 amino acids: CASSQNRGRGQPQHF. CDR3 DNA sequence: TGTGCCAGCAGTCAGAACAGGGGGCGAGGGCAGCCCCAGCATTTT. This chain joins TRBV3-1 (or the pseudogene TRBV3-2) and TRBJ1-5; 9 positions match TRBD1. J was trimmed by 7 bases and V by 6 bases; bases with no gene match: 10. This CDR3 has 15 amino acids. Germline loops: CDR1 LGHDT, CDR2 YNNKEL (reference sequence).

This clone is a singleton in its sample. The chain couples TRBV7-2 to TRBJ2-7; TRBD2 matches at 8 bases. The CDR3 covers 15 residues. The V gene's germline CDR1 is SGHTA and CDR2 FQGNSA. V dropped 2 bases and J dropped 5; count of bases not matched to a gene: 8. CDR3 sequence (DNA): TGTGCCAGCAGCTTAAGTGGGACTAGTTTCGACGAGCAGTACTTC. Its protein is CASSLSGTSFDEQYF. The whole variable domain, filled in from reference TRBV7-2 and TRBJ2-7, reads GAGVSQSPSNKVTEKGKDVELRCDPISGHTALYWYRQSLGQGLEFLIYFQGNSAPDKSGLPSDRFSAERTGGSVSTLTIQRTQQEDSAVYLCASSLSGTSFDEQYFGPGTRLTVT.

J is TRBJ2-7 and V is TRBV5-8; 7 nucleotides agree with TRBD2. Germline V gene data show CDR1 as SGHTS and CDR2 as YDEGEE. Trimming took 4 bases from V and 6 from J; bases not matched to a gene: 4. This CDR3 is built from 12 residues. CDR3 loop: CASSHPGGEQYF. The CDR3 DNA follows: TGTGCCAGCAGCCATCCGGGGGGCGAGCAGTACTTC.

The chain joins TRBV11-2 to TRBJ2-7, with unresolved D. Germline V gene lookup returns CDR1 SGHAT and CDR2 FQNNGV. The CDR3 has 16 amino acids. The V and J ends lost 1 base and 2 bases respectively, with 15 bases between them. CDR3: CASSLGMLDMTYEQYF. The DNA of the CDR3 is TGTGCCAGCAGCTTAGGGATGCTAGATATGACCTACGAGCAGTACTTC.

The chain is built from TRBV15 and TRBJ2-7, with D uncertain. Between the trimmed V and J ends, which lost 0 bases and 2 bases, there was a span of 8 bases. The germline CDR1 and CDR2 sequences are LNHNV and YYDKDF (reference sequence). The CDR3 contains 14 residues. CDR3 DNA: TGTGCCACCAGCAGAGAGCCCGTAGCCTACGAGCAGTACTTC. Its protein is CATSREPVAYEQYF.

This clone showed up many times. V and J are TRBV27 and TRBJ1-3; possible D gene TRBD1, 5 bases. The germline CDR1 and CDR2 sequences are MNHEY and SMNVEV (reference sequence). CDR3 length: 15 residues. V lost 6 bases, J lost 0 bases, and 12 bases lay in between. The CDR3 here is CASRQDFSSGNTIYF. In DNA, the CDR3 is TGTGCCAGCAGACAGGATTTCAGCTCTGGAAACACCATATATTTT.

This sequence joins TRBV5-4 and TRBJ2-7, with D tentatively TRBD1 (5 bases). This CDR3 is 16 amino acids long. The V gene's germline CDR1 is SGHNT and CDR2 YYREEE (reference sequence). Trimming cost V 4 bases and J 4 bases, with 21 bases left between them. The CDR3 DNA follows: TGTGCCAGCAGCCCGGACATTAGGCGGCTCGGTTACGAGCAGTACTTC. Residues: CASSPDIRRLGYEQYF. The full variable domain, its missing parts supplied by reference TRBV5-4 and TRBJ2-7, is ETGVTQSPTHLIKTRGQQVTLRCSSQSGHNTVSWYQQALGQGPQFIFQYYREEENGRGNFPPRFSGLQFPNYSSELNVNALELDDSALYLCASSPDIRRLGYEQYFGPGTRLTVT.

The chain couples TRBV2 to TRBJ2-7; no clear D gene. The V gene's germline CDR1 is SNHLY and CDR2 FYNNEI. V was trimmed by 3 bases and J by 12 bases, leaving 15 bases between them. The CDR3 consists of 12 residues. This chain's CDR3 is CASSEAVSVMYF. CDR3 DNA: TGTGCCAGCAGTGAGGCAGTCTCTGTTATGTACTTC.

DNA for the CDR3: TGCGCCAGCCGACTAGCGGGAGAAATTAACGAGCAGTACTTC. It yields the protein CASRLAGEINEQYF. The rearrangement uses TRBV10-2 and TRBJ2-7; 12 nucleotides agree with TRBD2. V lost 8 bases and J lost 5; bases outside the gene matches: 7. The CDR3 length is 14 residues. Germline values: CDR1 WSHSY, CDR2 SAAADI.

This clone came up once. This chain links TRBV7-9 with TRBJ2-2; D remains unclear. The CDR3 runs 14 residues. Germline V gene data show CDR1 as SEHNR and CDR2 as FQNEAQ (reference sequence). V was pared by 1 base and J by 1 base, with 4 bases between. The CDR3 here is CASSLVMNTGELFF. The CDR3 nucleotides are TGTGCCAGCAGCTTAGTAATGAACACCGGGGAGCTGTTTTTT.

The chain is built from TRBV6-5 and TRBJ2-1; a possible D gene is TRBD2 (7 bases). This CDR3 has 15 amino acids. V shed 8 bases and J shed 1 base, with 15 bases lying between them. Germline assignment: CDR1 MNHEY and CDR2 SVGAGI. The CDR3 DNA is TGTGCCAGCTCGCGAGGGGGAGGGTCCTACAATGAGCAGTTCTTC. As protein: CASSRGGGSYNEQFF.

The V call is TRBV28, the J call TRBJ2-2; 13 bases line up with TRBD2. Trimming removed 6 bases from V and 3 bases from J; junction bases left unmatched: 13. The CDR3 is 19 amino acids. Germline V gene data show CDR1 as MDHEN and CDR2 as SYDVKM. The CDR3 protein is CASSSPGLAGLTYTGELFF. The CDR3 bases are TGTGCCAGCAGCTCCCCGGGACTAGCGGGATTAACTTACACCGGGGAGCTGTTTTTT.

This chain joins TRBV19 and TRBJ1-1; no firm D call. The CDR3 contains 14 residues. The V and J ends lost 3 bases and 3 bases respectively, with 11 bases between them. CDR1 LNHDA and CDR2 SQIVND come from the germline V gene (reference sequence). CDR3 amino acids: CASSMLLGDTEAFF. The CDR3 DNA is TGTGCCAGTAGTATGCTACTGGGAGACACTGAAGCTTTCTTT.

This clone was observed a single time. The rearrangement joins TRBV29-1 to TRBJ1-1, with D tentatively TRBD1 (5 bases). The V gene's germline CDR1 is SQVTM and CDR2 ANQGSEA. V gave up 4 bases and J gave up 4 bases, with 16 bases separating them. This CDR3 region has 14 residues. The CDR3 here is CSVVLRGWFTEAFF. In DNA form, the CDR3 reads TGCAGCGTTGTTTTGCGGGGGTGGTTCACTGAAGCTTTCTTT.

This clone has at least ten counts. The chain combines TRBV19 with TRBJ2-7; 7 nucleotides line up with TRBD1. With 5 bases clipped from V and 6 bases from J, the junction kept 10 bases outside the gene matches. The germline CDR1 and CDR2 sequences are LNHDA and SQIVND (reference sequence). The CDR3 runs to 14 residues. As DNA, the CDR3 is TGTGCCAGTAGTGGCCGGGACAGTGGTGTCGAGCAGTACTTC. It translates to CASSGRDSGVEQYF.

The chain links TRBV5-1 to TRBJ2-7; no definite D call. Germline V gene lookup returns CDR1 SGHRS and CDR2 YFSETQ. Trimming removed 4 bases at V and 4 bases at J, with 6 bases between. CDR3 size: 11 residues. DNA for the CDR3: TGCGCCAGCAGCCCCGGGTACGAGCAGTACTTC. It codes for CASSPGYEQYF.